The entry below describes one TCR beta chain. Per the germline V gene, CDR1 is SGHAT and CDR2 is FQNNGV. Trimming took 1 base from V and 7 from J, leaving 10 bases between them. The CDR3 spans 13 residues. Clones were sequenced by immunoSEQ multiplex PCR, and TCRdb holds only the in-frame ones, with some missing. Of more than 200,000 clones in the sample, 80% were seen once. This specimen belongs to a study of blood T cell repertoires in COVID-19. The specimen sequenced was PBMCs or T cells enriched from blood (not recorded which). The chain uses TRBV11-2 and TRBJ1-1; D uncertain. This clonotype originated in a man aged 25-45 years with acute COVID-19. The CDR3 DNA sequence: TGTGCCAGCAGCTTAGGGCCCTTATATGAAGCTTTCTTT. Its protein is CASSLGPLYEAFF.